These 2 T cell receptor beta chains were all obtained from the same sample, sequenced in a study of cytomegalovirus exposure and HLA in healthy donors. The repertoire was sequenced with immunoSEQ multiplex PCR; TCRdb's copy has only in-frame clones and lacks some. The sample yields 180,000 or so clones, 65% to 90% seen once. Source material: PBMCs. All receptors derive from a woman in her 30s in good health and CMV-seropositive.

This clone was seen a handful of times. The genes are TRBV6-5 and TRBJ1-2; TRBD1 matches 11 bases. The junction had 6 bases not matched to a gene; V was cut back by 2 bases and J by 4 bases. The CDR3 consists of 16 residues. CDR1 and CDR2 (germline): MNHEY, SVGAGI. CDR3 amino acids: CASSYQRTGGGYGYTF. CDR3 nucleotides: TGTGCCAGCAGTTACCAACGGACAGGGGGCGGCTATGGCTACACCTTC.

This chain links TRBV9 with TRBJ2-1; TRBD1 might be the D (6 bases). Germline CDR1 and CDR2: SGDLS and YYNGEE. This CDR3 comprises 14 residues. The ends were cut back, 6 bases at V and 8 bases at J, with 18 bases in the middle. The CDR3 sequence is CASNRDKAQDEQFF. CDR3 coding DNA: TGTGCCAGCAACCGGGACAAAGCACAGGATGAGCAGTTCTTC.